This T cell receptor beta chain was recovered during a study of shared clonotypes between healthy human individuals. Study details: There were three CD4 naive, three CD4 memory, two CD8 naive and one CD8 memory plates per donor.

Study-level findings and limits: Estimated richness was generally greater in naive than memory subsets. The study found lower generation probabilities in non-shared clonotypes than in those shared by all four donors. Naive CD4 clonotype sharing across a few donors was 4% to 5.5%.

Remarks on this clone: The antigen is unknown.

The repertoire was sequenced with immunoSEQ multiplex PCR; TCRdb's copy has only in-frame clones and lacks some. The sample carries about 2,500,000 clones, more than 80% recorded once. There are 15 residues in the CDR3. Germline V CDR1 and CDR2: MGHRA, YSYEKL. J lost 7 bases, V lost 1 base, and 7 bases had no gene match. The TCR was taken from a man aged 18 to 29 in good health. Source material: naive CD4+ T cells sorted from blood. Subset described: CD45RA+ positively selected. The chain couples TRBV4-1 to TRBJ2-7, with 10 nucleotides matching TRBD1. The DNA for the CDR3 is TGCGCCAGCAGCCAAGCGGGGACAGGGGTAGGGGAGCAGTACTTC. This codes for CASSQAGTGVGEQYF.